The clone carrying this TCR beta chain was seen ten or more times. Its matching antigen is unknown. The sample is drawn from a study of response to subunit inactivated influenza vaccine. Regarding the study as a whole: Authors suggested each seasonal influenza vaccination recruits few new T cells.

Trimming stripped 5 bases from V and 4 bases from J, with 6 bases between. CDR3 size: 12 residues. Looked up from germline, CDR1 is LNHNV and CDR2 is YYDKDF (reference sequence). One entry per CDR3 protein, called by TCRdb with MiXCR from the RT-PCR reads. The data contain 300,000 to 350,000 distinct CDR3 sequences, roughly 22% of them seen just once; the ten biggest clones take up 10%. This sample comprised PBMCs from blood, obtained about 20 months after vaccination. This receptor was identified in a man between 50 and 69 years old who received an inactivated influenza vaccine. The gene calls are TRBV15 and TRBJ1-5; no definite D call. CDR3 sequence reads: CATSDPNQPQHF. The CDR3 DNA follows: TGTGCCACCAGCGACCCGAATCAGCCCCAGCATTTT.